This entry features one T cell receptor (beta chain) sequence. CDR1 and CDR2 from the germline V gene are MNHGY and SAAAGT. CDR3 size: 14 residues. In TCRdb, the PCR reads were re-called with MiXCR into one record per CDR3 protein. The sample includes some 8,300 distinct CDR3 sequences, around two thirds of them seen just once. This record belongs to a study of tumor-infiltrating lymphocytes in oesophageal squamous cell carcinoma. Source material: esophageal tumor tissue. J is TRBJ2-5 and V is TRBV6-8; 8 bases are a match to TRBD2. The end of the DNA aligns better with TRBJ2-1, so the J call may be wrong. This receptor was identified in a female donor with esophageal squamous cell carcinoma. The CDR3 DNA sequence: TGTGCCAGCGGATCCGGGACTAGAATAGAGACCCAGTTCTTC. Its protein is CASGSGTRIETQFF.